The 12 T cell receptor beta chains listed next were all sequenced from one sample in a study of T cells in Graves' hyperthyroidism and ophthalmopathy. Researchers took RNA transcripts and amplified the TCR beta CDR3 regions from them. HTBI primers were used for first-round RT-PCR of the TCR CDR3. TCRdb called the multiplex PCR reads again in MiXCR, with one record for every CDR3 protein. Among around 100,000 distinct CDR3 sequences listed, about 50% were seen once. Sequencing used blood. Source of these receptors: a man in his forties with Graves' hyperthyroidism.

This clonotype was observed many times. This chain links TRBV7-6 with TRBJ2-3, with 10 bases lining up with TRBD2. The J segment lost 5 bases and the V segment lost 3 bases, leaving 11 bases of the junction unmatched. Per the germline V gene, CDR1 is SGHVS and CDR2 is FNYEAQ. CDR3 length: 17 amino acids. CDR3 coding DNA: TGTGCCAGCAGCTTTTTTGGAGCGGGAGGGCAGGGAGATACGCAGTATTTT. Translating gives CASSFFGAGGQGDTQYF.

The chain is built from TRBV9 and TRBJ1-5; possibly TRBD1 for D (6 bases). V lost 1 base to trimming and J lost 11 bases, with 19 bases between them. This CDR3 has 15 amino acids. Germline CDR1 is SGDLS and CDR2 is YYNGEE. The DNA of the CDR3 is TGTGCCAGCAGCGTACTAGCGGGGGAGGGGGAGACCCAGCATTTT. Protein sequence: CASSVLAGEGETQHF. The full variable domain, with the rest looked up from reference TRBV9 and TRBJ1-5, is DSGVTQTPKHLITATGQRVTLRCSPRSGDLSVYWYQQSLDQGLQFLIQYYNGEERAKGNILERFSAQQFPDLHSELNLSSLELGDSALYFCASSVLAGEGETQHFGDGTRLSIL.

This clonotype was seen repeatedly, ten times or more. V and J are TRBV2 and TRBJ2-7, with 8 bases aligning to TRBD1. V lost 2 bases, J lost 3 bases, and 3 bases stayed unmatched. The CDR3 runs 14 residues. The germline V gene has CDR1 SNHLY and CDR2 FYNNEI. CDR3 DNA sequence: TGTGCCAGCAGTGAAAGGGACAGGTACTACGAGCAGTACTTC. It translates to CASSERDRYYEQYF.

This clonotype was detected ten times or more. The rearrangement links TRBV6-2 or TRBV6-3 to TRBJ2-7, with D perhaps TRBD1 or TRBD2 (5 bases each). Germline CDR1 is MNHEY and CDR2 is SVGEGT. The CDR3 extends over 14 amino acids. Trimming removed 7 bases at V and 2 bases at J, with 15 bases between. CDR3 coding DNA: TGTGCCAGCAACCCATTCGGGGCGACCTACGAGCAGTACTTC. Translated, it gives CASNPFGATYEQYF.

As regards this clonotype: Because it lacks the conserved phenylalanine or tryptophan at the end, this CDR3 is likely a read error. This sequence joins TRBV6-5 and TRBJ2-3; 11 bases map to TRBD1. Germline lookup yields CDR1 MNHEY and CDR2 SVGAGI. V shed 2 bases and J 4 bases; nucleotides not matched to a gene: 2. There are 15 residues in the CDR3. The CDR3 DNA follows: TGTGCCAGCAGTTACCCGGGACAGGGGGCAGATACGCAGTATTTG. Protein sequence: CASSYPGQGADTQYL.

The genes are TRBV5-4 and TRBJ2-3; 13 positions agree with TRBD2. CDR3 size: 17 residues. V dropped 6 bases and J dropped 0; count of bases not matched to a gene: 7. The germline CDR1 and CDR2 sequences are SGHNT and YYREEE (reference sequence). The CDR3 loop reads CASTGGLAGASTDTQYF. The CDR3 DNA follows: TGTGCCAGCACCGGAGGACTAGCGGGGGCTAGCACAGATACGCAGTATTTT.

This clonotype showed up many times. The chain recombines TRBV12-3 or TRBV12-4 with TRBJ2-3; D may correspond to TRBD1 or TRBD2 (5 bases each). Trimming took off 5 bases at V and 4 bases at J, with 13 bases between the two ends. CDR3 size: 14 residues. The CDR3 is CASSPGARADTQYF. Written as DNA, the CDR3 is TGTGCCAGCAGTCCCGGGGCGAGGGCAGATACGCAGTATTTT.

The CDR3 coding sequence is TGCAGTGCCCCTTCGGTGGGGACGCAGTATTTT. Its protein product is CSAPSVGTQYF. The gene calls are TRBV20-1 and TRBJ2-3; D is unclear. Germline CDR1 reads DFQATT; CDR2 reads SNEGSKA (reference sequence). CDR3 length: 11 residues. The V and J ends lost 6 bases and 9 bases respectively, with 13 bases between them.

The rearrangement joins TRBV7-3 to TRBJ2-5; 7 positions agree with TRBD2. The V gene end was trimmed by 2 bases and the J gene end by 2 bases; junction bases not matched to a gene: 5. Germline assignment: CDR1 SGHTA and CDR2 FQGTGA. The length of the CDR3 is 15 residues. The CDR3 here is CASSLAGVSQETQYF. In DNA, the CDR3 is TGTGCCAGCAGCTTAGCGGGGGTGTCTCAAGAGACCCAGTACTTC.

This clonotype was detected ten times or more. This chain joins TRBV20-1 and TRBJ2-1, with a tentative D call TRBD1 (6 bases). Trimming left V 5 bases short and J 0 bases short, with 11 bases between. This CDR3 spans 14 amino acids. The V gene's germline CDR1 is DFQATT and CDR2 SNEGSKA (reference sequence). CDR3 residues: CSAAGQSSYNEQFF. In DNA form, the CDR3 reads TGCAGTGCTGCCGGACAGAGCTCCTACAATGAGCAGTTCTTC.

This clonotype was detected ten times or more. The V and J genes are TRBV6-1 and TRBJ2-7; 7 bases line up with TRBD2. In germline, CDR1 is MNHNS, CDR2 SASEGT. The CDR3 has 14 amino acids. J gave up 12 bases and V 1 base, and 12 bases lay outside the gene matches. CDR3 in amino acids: CASSEGWDYPSGYF. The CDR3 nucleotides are TGTGCCAGCAGTGAAGGATGGGACTACCCTTCGGGGTACTTC.

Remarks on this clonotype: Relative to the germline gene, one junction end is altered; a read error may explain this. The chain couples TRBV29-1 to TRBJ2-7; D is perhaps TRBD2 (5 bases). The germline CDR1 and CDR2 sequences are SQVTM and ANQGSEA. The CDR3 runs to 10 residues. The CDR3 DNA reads TGCAGCGACCAAGGACGCGAGCGGTGTTTC. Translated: CSDQGRERCF.